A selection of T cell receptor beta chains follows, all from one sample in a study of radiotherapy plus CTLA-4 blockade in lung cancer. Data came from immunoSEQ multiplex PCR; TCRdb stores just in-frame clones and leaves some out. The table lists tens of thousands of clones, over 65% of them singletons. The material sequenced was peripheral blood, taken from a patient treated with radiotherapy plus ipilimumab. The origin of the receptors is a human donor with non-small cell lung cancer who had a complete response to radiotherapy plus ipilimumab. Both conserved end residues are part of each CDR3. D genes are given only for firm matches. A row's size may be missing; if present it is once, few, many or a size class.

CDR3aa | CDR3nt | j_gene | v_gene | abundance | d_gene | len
CASSQGPPRPLSADTQYF | TGCGCCAGCAGCCAAGGGCCACCGCGGCCTCTAAGCGCAGATACGCAGTATTTT | TRBJ2-3 | TRBV4-1 | . | . | 18
CASSQDLGSTDDGYTF | TGCGCCAGCAGCCAAGATCTCGGATCGACAGACGATGGCTACACCTTC | TRBJ1-2 | TRBV4-3 | . | . | 16
CASRTGLAVNEQFF | TGTGCCAGCAGAACCGGACTAGCTGTCAATGAGCAGTTCTTC | TRBJ2-1 | TRBV5-6 | few | TRBD2 | 14
CASSANEVNNEQFF | TGTGCCAGCTCAGCTAACGAAGTCAACAATGAGCAGTTCTTC | TRBJ2-1 | TRBV18 | . | . | 14
CASSETLSASANEKLFF | TGTGCCAGCAGTGAAACTCTTTCGGCCTCAGCCAATGAAAAACTGTTTTTT | TRBJ1-4 | TRBV6-1 | . | . | 17
CASRPPPGSSYNSPLHF | TGTGCCAGCAGACCACCCCCGGGGAGCTCCTATAATTCACCCCTCCACTTT | TRBJ1-6 | TRBV11-2 | . | . | 17
CASSLYRSSGNTIYF | TGTGCCAGCAGCTTGTACAGGAGCTCTGGAAACACCATATATTTT | TRBJ1-3 | TRBV5-4 | few | . | 15
CASSPQGADGYTF | TGTGCCAGCAGCCCGCAGGGGGCGGACGGCTACACCTTC | TRBJ1-2 | TRBV7-2 | . | TRBD1 | 13
CASSSSGTGGLGYGYTF | TGTGCCAGCAGTTCCTCCGGGACAGGGGGCTTGGGCTATGGCTACACCTTC | TRBJ1-2 | TRBV27 | . | TRBD1 | 17
CASSAGLNNEQFF | TGCGCCAGCAGTGCGGGACTAAACAATGAGCAGTTCTTC | TRBJ2-1 | TRBV10-1 | . | TRBD2 | 13
CAWSVQVLRSNTEAFF | TGTGCCTGGAGTGTACAAGTCCTCCGGTCGAACACTGAAGCTTTCTTT | TRBJ1-1 | TRBV30 | . | . | 16
CASSHRVQTQYF | TGTGCCAGCAGCCACAGGGTTCAGACGCAGTATTTT | TRBJ2-3 | TRBV27 | . | . | 12
CASSQPSGKLTDTQYF | TGTGCCAGCAGCCAACCTAGCGGGAAACTCACAGATACGCAGTATTTT | TRBJ2-3 | TRBV14 | . | TRBD2 | 16
CASSIRDWFQETQYF | TGTGCCAGCAGCATTCGGGACTGGTTCCAAGAGACCCAGTACTTC | TRBJ2-5 | TRBV7-9 | . | . | 15
CASRVGSNQPQHF | TGTGCCAGCAGGGTGGGGAGCAATCAGCCCCAGCATTTT | TRBJ1-5 | TRBV2 | . | . | 13
CAWSMLGAGNTIYF | TGTGCCTGGAGTATGTTGGGGGCGGGAAACACCATATATTTT | TRBJ1-3 | TRBV30 | . | . | 14
CASSEGGKLFF | TGTGCCAGCAGCGAGGGGGGAAAACTGTTTTTT | TRBJ1-4 | TRBV7-2 | . | . | 11
CASSQDHPGKLFF | TGCGCCAGCAGCCAAGACCACCCAGGGAAACTGTTTTTT | TRBJ1-4 | TRBV4-3 | . | . | 13
CASSVVGTGSEKLFF | TGTGCCAGCAGCGTAGTGGGGACAGGGAGCGAAAAACTGTTTTTT | TRBJ1-4 | TRBV9 | many | TRBD1 | 15
CASSSWPGQPYF | TGTGCCAGCAGCTCCTGGCCGGGACAGCCCTACTTC | TRBJ2-5 | TRBV11-3 | . | TRBD1 | 12
CATSSTSQGGAFF | TGTGCCACCAGCAGCACCTCTCAGGGAGGAGCTTTCTTT | TRBJ1-1 | TRBV15 | . | . | 13
CASSSRQGLGVDEQFF | TGTGCCAGCAGCTCACGACAGGGGTTGGGGGTCGATGAGCAGTTCTTC | TRBJ2-1 | TRBV7-8 | once | TRBD1 | 16
CASASDRGNTIYF | TGTGCTAGTGCCTCTGACAGGGGTAACACCATATATTTT | TRBJ1-3 | TRBV12-5 | . | TRBD1 | 13
CASSLGPRNTEAFF | TGTGCCAGCAGCTTAGGGCCCCGGAACACTGAAGCTTTCTTT | TRBJ1-1 | TRBV7-2 | . | . | 14
CASSLEQANYGYTF | TGCGCCAGCAGCTTAGAACAGGCTAACTATGGCTACACCTTC | TRBJ1-2 | TRBV5-1 | . | . | 14
CASSFRRRGGTSTDTQYF | TGTGCCAGCAGTTTTCGCAGGCGGGGCGGGACAAGCACAGATACGCAGTATTTT | TRBJ2-3 | TRBV27 | . | . | 18
CASSLLQGGSYTF | TGTGCCAGCAGTCTTTTACAGGGAGGGAGCTACACCTTC | TRBJ1-2 | TRBV5-6 | few | . | 13
CASGRTGKNEKLFF | TGCGCCAGCGGCCGGACAGGGAAAAACGAAAAACTGTTTTTT | TRBJ1-4 | TRBV5-1 | . | TRBD1 | 14
CASSPRDALSYEQYF | TGTGCCAGCAGCCCCCGGGACGCGTTATCCTACGAGCAGTACTTC | TRBJ2-7 | TRBV7-9 | medium-sized | . | 15
CSAGDRGPDTF | TGCAGTGCTGGAGACAGGGGGCCCGACACCTTC | TRBJ1-2 | TRBV20-1 | . | TRBD1 | 11
CASSPLAGISYEQYF | TGTGCCAGCTCTCCACTAGCGGGGATATCCTACGAGCAGTACTTC | TRBJ2-7 | TRBV18 | . | TRBD2 | 15
CASSYSGRTGQKLFF | TGTGCCAGCAGTTATTCGGGCAGGACCGGACAGAAACTGTTTTTT | TRBJ1-4 | TRBV6-5 | few | . | 15
CASSLGAGGPNTGELFF | TGCGCCAGCAGCTTGGGTGCGGGCGGCCCGAACACCGGGGAGCTGTTTTTT | TRBJ2-2 | TRBV5-1 | . | . | 17
CASSPYRGPEAFF | TGTGCCAGCTCACCATACAGGGGACCTGAAGCTTTCTTT | TRBJ1-1 | TRBV18 | . | TRBD1 | 13
CASSLRGVSYNEQFF | TGTGCCAGCAGCCTCCGCGGGGTCAGCTACAATGAGCAGTTCTTC | TRBJ2-1 | TRBV11-3 | . | . | 15
CASSRGFNQPQHF | TGTGCCAGCAGTAGGGGTTTCAATCAGCCCCAGCATTTT | TRBJ1-5 | TRBV11-2 | . | . | 13
CASSQGAGSGIEQFF | TGCGCCAGCAGCCAAGGGGCAGGTTCCGGAATTGAGCAGTTCTTC | TRBJ2-1 | TRBV4-3 | . | . | 15
CSVGGTGFGYTF | TGCAGCGTTGGGGGTACGGGGTTCGGCTACACCTTC | TRBJ1-2 | TRBV29-1 | . | . | 12
CASSEVSAGNEKLFF | TGTGCCAGCAGTGAAGTGTCGGCGGGAAATGAAAAACTGTTTTTT | TRBJ1-4 | TRBV6-1 | . | . | 15
CASSSSGTAIQMYF | TGCGCCAGCAGCTCCTCCGGGACAGCGATCCAAATGTACTTC | TRBJ2-7 | TRBV5-1 | . | TRBD1 | 14
CASSAGQGAGTEAFF | TGCGCCAGCAGCGCCGGACAGGGGGCGGGCACTGAAGCTTTCTTT | TRBJ1-1 | TRBV5-1 | . | TRBD1 | 15